What follows are 4 T cell receptor beta chains derived from one specimen sequenced in a study of blood T cell repertoires in COVID-19. The assay was immunoSEQ multiplex PCR, and TCRdb's table has in-frame clones only and misses some. This table has 200,000 to 250,000 clones, about 85% appearing once. Sequencing was done on a sample of PBMCs or T cells enriched from blood (not recorded which). Receptors were obtained from a man aged 30 to 45 who had recovered from COVID-19.

The chain recombines TRBV3-1 (or the pseudogene TRBV3-2) with TRBJ1-1; possible D gene TRBD1, 5 bases. CDR3 length: 14 amino acids. The V gene's germline CDR1 is LGHDT and CDR2 YNNKEL (reference sequence). V was clipped by 4 bases and J by 4 bases, with 13 bases between them. CDR3 DNA sequence: TGTGCCAGCAGCCGCCTGGGGGGAGGCACTGAAGCTTTCTTT. It codes for CASSRLGGGTEAFF.

Here the CDR3 DNA reads TGCGCCAGCAGCCTGGGACGGGGGGCCTACAATGAGCAGTTCTTC. Translated: CASSLGRGAYNEQFF. The rearrangement joins TRBV4-3 to TRBJ2-1, with 7 bases aligning to TRBD2. Looked up from germline, CDR1 is LGHNA and CDR2 is YSLEER. This CDR3 spans 15 amino acids. V trimming: 4 bases; J trimming: 2 bases; junction bases outside the gene matches: 5.

The V and J genes are TRBV3-1 (or the pseudogene TRBV3-2) and TRBJ1-6; 8 positions match TRBD1. The germline gives CDR1 LGHDT, CDR2 YNNKEL (reference sequence). CDR3 length: 16 amino acids. V was pared by 4 bases and J by 10 bases, with 12 bases of the junction left unmatched. In DNA form, the CDR3 reads TGTGCCAGCAGCCCCACCGGGACAGGTCTTCTATCACCCCTCCACTTT. Residues: CASSPTGTGLLSPLHF.

This rearrangement joins TRBV18 to TRBJ2-7, with TRBD1 matching 9 bases. Germline V CDR1 and CDR2: KGHSH, LQKENI. This CDR3 has 16 amino acids. The V and J ends lost 6 bases and 0 bases, in that order; junction bases with no gene match: 9. The DNA of the CDR3 is TGTGCCAGCTCCGTAACCGGGACAGGGAGCTCCTACGAGCAGTACTTC. It codes for CASSVTGTGSSYEQYF.